This entry lists 14 T cell receptor beta chains sequenced from one sample in a study of blood T cell repertoires in COVID-19. The method was immunoSEQ multiplex PCR; TCRdb's version includes in-frame clones alone and lacks a portion of them. The data show approximately 110,000 clones, approximately 89% seen once. Input material: peripheral blood. These receptors all come from a man aged 35-49 years with acute or convalescent COVID-19.

This rearrangement joins TRBV11-2 to TRBJ1-4; no clear D. The CDR3 extends over 16 amino acids. CDR1 SGHAT and CDR2 FQNNGV come from the germline V gene. Trimming pared 0 bases from V and 7 bases from J, leaving 15 bases between. The CDR3 coding sequence is TGTGCCAGCAGCTTAGATTCAGGACTTATTTTTGAAAAACTGTTTTTT. Translation: CASSLDSGLIFEKLFF.

The chain combines TRBV19 with TRBJ1-2, with 12 bases aligning to TRBD1. The CDR3 loop spans 17 amino acids. From germline, CDR1 is LNHDA and CDR2 SQIVND (reference sequence). V lost 4 bases, J lost 8 bases, and 14 bases stayed unmatched. CDR3 sequence: CASSTGTGGTNAYGYTF. In DNA form, the CDR3 reads TGTGCCAGTAGTACCGGGACAGGGGGCACTAATGCCTACGGCTACACCTTC.

The V call is TRBV30, the J call TRBJ1-2; D is possibly TRBD1 (5 bases). With 1 base removed from V and 2 bases from J, the gap between germline ends came to 8 bases. CDR1 and CDR2 (germline): GTSNPN, SVGIG (reference sequence). The CDR3 contains 13 residues. The CDR3 DNA reads TGTGCCTGGAGTGAAACAGGAAACTATGGCTACACCTTC. Translated: CAWSETGNYGYTF.

The chain's CDR3 is CSVEEGGLNTGELFF. CDR3 in DNA: TGCAGCGTTGAAGAAGGAGGATTAAACACCGGGGAGCTGTTTTTT. The chain links TRBV29-1 to TRBJ2-2, with D possibly matching TRBD2 (5 bases). CDR3 length equals 15 residues. The V gene's germline CDR1 is SQVTM and CDR2 ANQGSEA. The V gene lost 0 bases and the J gene lost 2 bases, with 10 bases spanning the gap.

This clone was seen a single time. This chain uses TRBV6-1 with TRBJ2-7; TRBD1 might be the D (5 bases). The CDR3 loop spans 17 amino acids. Germline V gene sequence: CDR1 MNHNS, CDR2 SASEGT. Trimming took off 2 bases at V and 3 bases at J, with 20 bases between the two ends. The CDR3 DNA follows: TGTGCCAGCAGTGAATATCCAGGGCAGGGCGATTTCTACGAGCAGTACTTC. Translated, it gives CASSEYPGQGDFYEQYF.

The chain links TRBV6-5 to TRBJ1-4, with 8 bases aligning to TRBD1. J gave up 5 bases and V 6 bases, and 8 bases lay outside the gene matches. There are 15 residues in the CDR3. Germline CDR1 MNHEY, CDR2 SVGAGI. CDR3 nucleotides: TGTGCCAGCAGCCGAACAGGGGGTCTAAATGAAAAACTGTTTTTT. Protein sequence: CASSRTGGLNEKLFF.

This sequence joins TRBV7-9 and TRBJ2-3; possibly TRBD2 for D (6 bases). Germline V gene sequence: CDR1 SEHNR, CDR2 FQNEAQ (reference sequence). V dropped 5 bases and J dropped 2 bases, with 11 bases sitting between them. The CDR3 totals 14 residues. The CDR3 DNA is TGTGCCAGCAGCGCCGGACTATCCACAGATACGCAGTATTTT. As protein: CASSAGLSTDTQYF.

The V call is TRBV24-1, the J call TRBJ1-4, with 8 nucleotides matching TRBD1. Per the germline V gene, CDR1 is KGHDR and CDR2 is SFDVKD. CDR3 length equals 15 residues. V was pared by 4 bases and J by 8 bases, with 8 bases of the junction left unmatched. The CDR3 is CATSDSGQASEKLFF. In DNA form, the CDR3 reads TGTGCCACCAGTGACTCGGGACAGGCTTCGGAAAAACTGTTTTTT.

This clone was seen just once. V usage is TRBV19 and J usage is TRBJ2-5, with TRBD2 matching 9 bases. Germline trimming cut 8 bases from V and 5 bases from J; bases unmatched to any gene: 6. Germline V gives CDR1 LNHDA, CDR2 SQIVND (reference sequence). This CDR3 comprises 13 residues. The CDR3 sequence: CASGTSLVETQYF. In DNA, the CDR3 is TGTGCCAGTGGGACTAGCTTGGTGGAGACCCAGTACTTC.

Written as DNA, the CDR3 is TGCAGCGGGAGGAGGAACACTGAAGCTTTCTTT. Translation: CSGRRNTEAFF. The chain couples TRBV29-1 to TRBJ1-1; unclear D gene. The CDR3 has 11 amino acids. Germline-derived CDR1 and CDR2 are SQVTM and ANQGSEA. V was clipped by 7 bases and J by 1 base, with 7 bases between them. The full variable domain, its missing parts supplied by reference TRBV29-1 and TRBJ1-1, is SAVISQKPSRDICQRGTSLTIQCQVDSQVTMMFWYRQQPGQSLTLIATANQGSEATYESGFVIDKFPISRPNLTFSTLTVSNMSPEDSSIYLCSGRRNTEAFFGQGTRLTVV.

The chain is built from TRBV11-3 and TRBJ2-7, with D maybe TRBD1 (5 bases). The germline V gene has CDR1 SGHNT and CDR2 YENEEA. The CDR3 totals 16 residues. Deletions cut 0 bases from V and 2 bases from J, with 14 bases between. CDR3 DNA: TGTGCCAGCAGCTTAGAAAGGGGCGACGGGCCCTACGAGCAGTACTTC. Translation gives CASSLERGDGPYEQYF.

V and J are TRBV12-3 or TRBV12-4 and TRBJ1-5; 9 bases fit TRBD1. With 5 bases clipped from V and 6 bases from J, the junction kept 2 bases outside the gene matches. CDR3 length: 13 residues. In DNA, the CDR3 is TGTGCCAGCAGTCAGACAGGGGGTCAGCCCCAGCATTTT. It translates to CASSQTGGQPQHF.

The rearrangement uses TRBV5-4 and TRBJ1-2, with TRBD1 matching over 7 bases. The CDR3 runs 14 residues. The trim removed 0 bases at V and 4 bases at J, leaving 3 bases unmatched. Germline V gene sequence: CDR1 SGHNT, CDR2 YYREEE (reference sequence). Here the CDR3 reads CASSLGGTAYGYTF. The CDR3, as DNA: TGTGCCAGCAGCTTGGGGGGGACAGCCTATGGCTACACCTTC.

The chain is built from TRBV6-5 and TRBJ2-1, with 10 bases lining up with TRBD2. The CDR3 length is 15 residues. V was clipped by 11 bases and J by 7 bases; unmatched bases: 14. Germline V gene data show CDR1 as MNHEY and CDR2 as SVGAGI. CDR3 loop: CALNPPGLASNEQFF. The CDR3 nucleotides are TGTGCCCTTAACCCTCCGGGACTAGCGTCAAATGAGCAGTTCTTC.